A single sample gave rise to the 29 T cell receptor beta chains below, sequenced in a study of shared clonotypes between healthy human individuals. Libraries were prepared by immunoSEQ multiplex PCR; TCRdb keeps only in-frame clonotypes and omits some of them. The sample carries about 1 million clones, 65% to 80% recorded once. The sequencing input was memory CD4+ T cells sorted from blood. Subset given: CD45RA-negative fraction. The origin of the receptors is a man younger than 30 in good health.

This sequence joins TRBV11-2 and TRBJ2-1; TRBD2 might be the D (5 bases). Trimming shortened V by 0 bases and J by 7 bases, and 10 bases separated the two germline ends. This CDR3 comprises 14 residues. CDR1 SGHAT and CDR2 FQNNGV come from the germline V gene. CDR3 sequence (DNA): TGTGCCAGCAGCTTAGAATGGCGGGCAAATGAGCAGTTCTTC. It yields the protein CASSLEWRANEQFF.

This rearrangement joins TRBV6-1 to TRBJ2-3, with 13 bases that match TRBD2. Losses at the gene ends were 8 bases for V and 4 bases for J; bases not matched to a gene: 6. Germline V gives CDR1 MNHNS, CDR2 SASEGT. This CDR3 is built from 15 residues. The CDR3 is CASSWTSGRSDTQYF. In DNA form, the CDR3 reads TGTGCCAGCTCTTGGACTAGCGGGAGATCAGATACGCAGTATTTT.

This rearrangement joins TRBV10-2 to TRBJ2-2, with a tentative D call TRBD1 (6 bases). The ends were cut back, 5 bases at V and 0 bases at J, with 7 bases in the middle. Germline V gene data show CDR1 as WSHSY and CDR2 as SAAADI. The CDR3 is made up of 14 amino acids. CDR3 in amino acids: CASSRTANTGELFF. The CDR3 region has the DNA TGCGCCAGCAGTCGGACAGCGAACACCGGGGAGCTGTTTTTT.

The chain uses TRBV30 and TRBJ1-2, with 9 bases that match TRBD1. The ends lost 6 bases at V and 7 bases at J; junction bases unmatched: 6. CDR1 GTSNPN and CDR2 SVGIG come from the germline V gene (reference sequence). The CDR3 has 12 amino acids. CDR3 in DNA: TGTGCCTGTTATCTACAGGGGGCTGGCTACACCTTC. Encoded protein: CACYLQGAGYTF. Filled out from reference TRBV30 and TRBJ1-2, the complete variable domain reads SQTIHQWPATLVQPVGSPLSLECTVEGTSNPNLYWYRQAAGRGLQLLFYSVGIGQISSEVPQNLSASRPQDRQFILSSKKLLLSDSGFYLCACYLQGAGYTFGSGTRLTVV.

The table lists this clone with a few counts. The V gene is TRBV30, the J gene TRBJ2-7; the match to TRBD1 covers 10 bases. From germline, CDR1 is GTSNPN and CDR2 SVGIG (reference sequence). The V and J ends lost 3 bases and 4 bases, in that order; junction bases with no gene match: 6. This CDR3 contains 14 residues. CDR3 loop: CAWRPGQGIYEQYF. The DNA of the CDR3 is TGTGCCTGGAGGCCGGGACAGGGGATATACGAGCAGTACTTC.

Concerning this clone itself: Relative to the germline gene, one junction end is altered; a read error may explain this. In DNA form, the CDR3 reads TGTGCCAGCAGTAACTCCTACGAGCAGTACTTC. Protein sequence: CASSNSYEQYF. V gene TRBV6-6 combines with J gene TRBJ2-7; D is unclear. The CDR3 extends over 11 amino acids. The V gene's germline CDR1 is MNHNY and CDR2 SVGAGI (reference sequence).

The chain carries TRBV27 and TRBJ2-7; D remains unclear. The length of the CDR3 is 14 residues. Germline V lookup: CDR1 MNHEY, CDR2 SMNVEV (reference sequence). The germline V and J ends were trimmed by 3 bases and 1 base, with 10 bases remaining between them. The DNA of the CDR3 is TGTGCCAGCAGTTTTTCACAGAATTCCTACGAGCAGTACTTC. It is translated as CASSFSQNSYEQYF.

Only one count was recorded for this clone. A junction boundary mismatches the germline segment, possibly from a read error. The CDR3 loop reads CATSQVSTDTQYF. For the CDR3, the DNA is TGTGCCACTAGTCAGGTCAGCACAGATACGCAGTATTTT. The V call is TRBV19, the J call TRBJ2-3; D ambiguous. Germline loops: CDR1 LNHDA, CDR2 SQIVND (reference sequence). This CDR3 has 13 amino acids.

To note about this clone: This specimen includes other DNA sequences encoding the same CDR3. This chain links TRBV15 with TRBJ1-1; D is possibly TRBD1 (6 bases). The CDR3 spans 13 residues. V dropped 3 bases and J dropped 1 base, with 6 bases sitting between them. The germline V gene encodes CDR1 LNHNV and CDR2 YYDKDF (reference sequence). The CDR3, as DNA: TGTGCCACCAGCAGCAGGGGGAACACTGAAGCTTTCTTT. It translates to CATSSRGNTEAFF.

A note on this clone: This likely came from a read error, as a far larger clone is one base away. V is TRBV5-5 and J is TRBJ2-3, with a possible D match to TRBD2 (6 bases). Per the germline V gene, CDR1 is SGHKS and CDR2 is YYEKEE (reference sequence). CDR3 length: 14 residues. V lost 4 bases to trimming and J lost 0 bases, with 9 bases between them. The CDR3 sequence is CASSDRGSTDTQYF. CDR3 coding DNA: TGTGCCAGCAGCGACCGGGGGAGCACAGATACGCAGTATTTT.

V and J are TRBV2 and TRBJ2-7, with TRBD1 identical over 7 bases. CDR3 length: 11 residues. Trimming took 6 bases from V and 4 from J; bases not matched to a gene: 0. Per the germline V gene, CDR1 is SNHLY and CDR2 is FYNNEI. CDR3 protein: CASRTGYEQYF. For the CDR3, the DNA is TGTGCCAGCAGGACAGGGTACGAGCAGTACTTC.

The CDR3, as DNA: TGCAGTGCTAAAGAGGAAGAGACCCAGTACTTC. This sequence encodes CSAKEEETQYF. This chain connects TRBV20-1 to TRBJ2-5; D is unresolved. There are 11 residues in the CDR3. Trimming took off 4 bases at V and 3 bases at J, with 6 bases between the two ends. Germline lookup yields CDR1 DFQATT and CDR2 SNEGSKA (reference sequence).

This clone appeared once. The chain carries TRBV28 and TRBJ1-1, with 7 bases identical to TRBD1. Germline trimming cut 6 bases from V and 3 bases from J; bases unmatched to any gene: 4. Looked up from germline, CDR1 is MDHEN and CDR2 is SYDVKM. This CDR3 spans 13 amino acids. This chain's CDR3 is CASRGDRYTEAFF. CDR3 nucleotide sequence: TGTGCCAGCAGGGGGGACAGATACACTGAAGCTTTCTTT. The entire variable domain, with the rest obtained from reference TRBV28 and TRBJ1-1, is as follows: DVKVTQSSRYLVKRTGEKVFLECVQDMDHENMFWYRQDPGLGLRLIYFSYDVKMKEKGDIPEGYSVSREKKERFSLILESASTNQTSMYLCASRGDRYTEAFFGQGTRLTVV.

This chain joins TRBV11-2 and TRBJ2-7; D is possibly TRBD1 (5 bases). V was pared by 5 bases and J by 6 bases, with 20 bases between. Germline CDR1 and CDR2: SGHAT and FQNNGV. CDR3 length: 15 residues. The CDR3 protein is CASSRGWVGPGEQYF. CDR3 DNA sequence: TGTGCCAGCAGCCGTGGATGGGTGGGGCCAGGCGAGCAGTACTTC. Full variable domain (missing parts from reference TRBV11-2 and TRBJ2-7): EAGVAQSPRYKIIEKRQSVAFWCNPISGHATLYWYQQILGQGPKLLIQFQNNGVVDDSQLPKDRFSAERLKGVDSTLKIQPAKLEDSAVYLCASSRGWVGPGEQYFGPGTRLTVT.

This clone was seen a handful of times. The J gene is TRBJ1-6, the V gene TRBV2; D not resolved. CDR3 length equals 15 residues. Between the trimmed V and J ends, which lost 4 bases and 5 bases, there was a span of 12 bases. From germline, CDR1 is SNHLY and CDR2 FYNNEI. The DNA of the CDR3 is TGTGCCAGCAGTGGCGGTAGGGTGGATAATTCACCCCTCCACTTT. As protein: CASSGGRVDNSPLHF.

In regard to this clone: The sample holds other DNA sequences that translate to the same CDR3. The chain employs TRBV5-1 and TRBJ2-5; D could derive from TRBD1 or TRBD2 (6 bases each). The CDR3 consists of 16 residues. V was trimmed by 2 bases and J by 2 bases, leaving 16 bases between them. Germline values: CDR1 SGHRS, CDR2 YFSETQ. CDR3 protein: CASSLGGGRGQETQYF. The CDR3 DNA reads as TGCGCCAGCAGCTTAGGAGGGGGGAGAGGACAAGAGACCCAGTACTTC.

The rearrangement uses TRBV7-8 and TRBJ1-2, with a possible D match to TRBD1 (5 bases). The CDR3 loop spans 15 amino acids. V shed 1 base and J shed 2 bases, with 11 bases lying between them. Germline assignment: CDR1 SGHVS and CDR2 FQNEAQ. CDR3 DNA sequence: TGTGCCAGCAGCTTAGGATCCGGGGCCAACTATGGCTACACCTTC. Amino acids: CASSLGSGANYGYTF. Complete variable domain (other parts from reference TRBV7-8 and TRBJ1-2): GAGVSQSPRYKVAKRGQDVALRCDPISGHVSLFWYQQALGQGPEFLTYFQNEAQLDKSGLPSDRFFAERPEGSVSTLKIQRTQQEDSAVYLCASSLGSGANYGYTFGSGTRLTVV.

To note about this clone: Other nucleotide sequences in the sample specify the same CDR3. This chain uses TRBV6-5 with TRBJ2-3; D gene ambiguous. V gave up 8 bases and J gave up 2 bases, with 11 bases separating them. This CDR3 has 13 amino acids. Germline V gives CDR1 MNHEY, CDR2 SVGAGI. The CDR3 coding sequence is TGTGCCAGCGGGTCCACCAACACAGATACGCAGTATTTT. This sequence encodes CASGSTNTDTQYF.

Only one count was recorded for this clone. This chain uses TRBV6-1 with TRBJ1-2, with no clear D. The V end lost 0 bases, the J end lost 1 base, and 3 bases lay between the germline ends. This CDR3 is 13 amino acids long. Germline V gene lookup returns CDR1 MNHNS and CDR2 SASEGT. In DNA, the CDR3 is TGTGCCAGCAGTGAAGCGGATAACTATGGCTACACCTTC. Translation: CASSEADNYGYTF.

This CDR3 reads CASSLGRGANTGELFF. The DNA of the CDR3 is TGTGCCAGCAGCTTAGGTCGGGGGGCGAACACCGGGGAGCTGTTTTTT. This chain uses TRBV7-2 with TRBJ2-2; 7 nucleotides match TRBD2. The CDR3 runs 16 residues. The J segment lost 0 bases and the V segment lost 1 base, leaving 2 bases of the junction unmatched. Germline V lookup: CDR1 SGHTA, CDR2 FQGNSA.

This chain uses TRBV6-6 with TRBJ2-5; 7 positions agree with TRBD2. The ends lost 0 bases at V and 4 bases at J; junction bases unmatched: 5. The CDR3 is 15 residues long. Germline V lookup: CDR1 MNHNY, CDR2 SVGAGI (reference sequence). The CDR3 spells CASSYSGGAVETQYF. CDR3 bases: TGTGCCAGCAGTTACTCGGGAGGGGCCGTAGAGACCCAGTACTTC.

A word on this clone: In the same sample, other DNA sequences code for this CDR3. The DNA for the CDR3 is TGTGCCAGCAGTGAAGCGGGAGAGACCCAGTACTTC. This gives the protein CASSEAGETQYF. The chain is built from TRBV2 and TRBJ2-5; unclear D gene. Germline V gene data show CDR1 as SNHLY and CDR2 as FYNNEI. Trimming removed 0 bases from V and 4 bases from J, with 3 bases in between. The CDR3 has 12 amino acids.

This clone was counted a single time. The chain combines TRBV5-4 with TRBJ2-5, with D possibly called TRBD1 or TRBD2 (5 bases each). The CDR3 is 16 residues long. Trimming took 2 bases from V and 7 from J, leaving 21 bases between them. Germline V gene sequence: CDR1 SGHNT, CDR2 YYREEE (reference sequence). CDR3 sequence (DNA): TGTGCCAGCAGCTTAGGCCAAAAGGGACCCCTAGGGACCCAGTACTTC. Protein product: CASSLGQKGPLGTQYF.

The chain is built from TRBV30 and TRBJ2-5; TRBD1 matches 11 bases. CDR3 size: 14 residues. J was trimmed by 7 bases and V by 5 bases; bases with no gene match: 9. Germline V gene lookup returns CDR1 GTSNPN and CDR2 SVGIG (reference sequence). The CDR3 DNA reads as TGTGCCTGGGTGCGAGGAGGGACAGGGGGGACCCAGTACTTC. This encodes CAWVRGGTGGTQYF.

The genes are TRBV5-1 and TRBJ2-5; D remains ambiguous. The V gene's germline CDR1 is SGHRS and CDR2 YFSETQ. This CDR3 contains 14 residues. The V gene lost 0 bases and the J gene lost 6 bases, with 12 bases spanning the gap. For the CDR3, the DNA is TGCGCCAGCAGCTTGGCCCCTCAAGGACAGACCCAGTACTTC. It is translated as CASSLAPQGQTQYF.

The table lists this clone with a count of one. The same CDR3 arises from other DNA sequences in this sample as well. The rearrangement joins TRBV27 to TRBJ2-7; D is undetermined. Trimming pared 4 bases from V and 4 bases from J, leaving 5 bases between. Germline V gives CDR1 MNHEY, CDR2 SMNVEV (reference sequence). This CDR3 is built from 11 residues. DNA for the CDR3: TGTGCCAGCAGTTCCTCTTACGAGCAGTACTTC. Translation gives CASSSSYEQYF.

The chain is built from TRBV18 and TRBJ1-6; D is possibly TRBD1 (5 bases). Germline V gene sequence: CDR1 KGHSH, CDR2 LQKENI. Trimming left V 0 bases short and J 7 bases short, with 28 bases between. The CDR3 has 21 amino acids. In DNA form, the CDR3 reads TGTGCCAGCTCACCACCCGTGCAGGGCATGGTCGGGGGGATACTCAATTCACCCCTCCACTTT. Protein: CASSPPVQGMVGGILNSPLHF.

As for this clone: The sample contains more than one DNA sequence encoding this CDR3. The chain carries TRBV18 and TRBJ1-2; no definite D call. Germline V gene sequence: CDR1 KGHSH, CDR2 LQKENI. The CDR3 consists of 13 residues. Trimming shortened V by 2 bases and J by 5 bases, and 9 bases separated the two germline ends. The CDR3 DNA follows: TGTGCCAGCTCACCAGGGGAAGGGTATGGCTACACCTTC. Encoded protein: CASSPGEGYGYTF.

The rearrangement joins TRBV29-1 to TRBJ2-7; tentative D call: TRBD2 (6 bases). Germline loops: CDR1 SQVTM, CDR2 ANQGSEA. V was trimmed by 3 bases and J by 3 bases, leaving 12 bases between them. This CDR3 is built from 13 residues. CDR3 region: CSVDLSGGYEQYF. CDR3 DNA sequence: TGCAGCGTTGATCTGTCCGGGGGCTACGAGCAGTACTTC.